The 12 T cell receptor beta chains given below trace back to one sample, sequenced in a study of vaccination and CD4 T cells after COVID-19 (dated 2022 in TCRdb). Their recognized antigens are unknown. Library prep was done by PCR. The sample was run on an Illumina iSeq 100. DNA from cultured CD4+ T cells underwent TCR sequencing with the Oncomine TCR Beta short-read assay at the Johns Hopkins FTIC core. TCRdb reworked the public reads: Q25 trimming with fastp, MiXCR clone assembly, productive beta chains retained. Rows merge per CDR3 protein into single entries with the most common DNA and genes. The sample has some 5,800 distinct CDR3 sequences on record, roughly 27% of them singletons. 15% to 20% of the sample is taken by the ten largest. The label giving this sample's treatment or condition can be read as: approximately 9-day PBMC culture with coronavirus spike peptide pools or control peptides (ViraFEST assay). CD4+ T cells from unexposed donors were collected before the COVID-19 pandemic (2011-2018).

Material for sequencing was CD4+ T cells from blood, cultured in vitro. The source of these receptors is a human donor in good health.

This clonotype was counted only a few times. This chain joins TRBV21-1 and TRBJ1-1; the table's D call TRBD1 went unverified against the DNA. TRBV21-1 is an annotated pseudogene. The CDR3 sequence is 16 residues long. The CDR3 sequence is CASSKAGHWMNTEAFF. In nucleotides, the CDR3 is TGTGCCAGCAGCAAAGCGGGACACTGGATGAACACTGAAGCTTTCTTT.

This clonotype was recorded a few times. This chain uses TRBV5-1 with TRBJ2-5; maybe TRBD2 (7 bases). The V end lost 5 bases, the J end lost 1 base, and 12 bases lay between the germline ends. This CDR3 spans 14 amino acids. Germline V CDR1 and CDR2: SGHRS, YFSETQ. The CDR3 region is CASRSGGPQETQYF. As DNA, the CDR3 is TGCGCCAGCAGGTCCGGGGGGCCCCAAGAGACCCAGTACTTC.

In this sample, this clonotype is medium-sized. The chain employs TRBV20-1 and TRBJ1-2, with D maybe TRBD1 (5 bases). CDR1 and CDR2 (germline): DFQATT, SNEGSKA (reference sequence). The V end lost 3 bases, the J end lost 2 bases, and 10 bases lay between the germline ends. This CDR3 has 13 residues. The CDR3 here is CSASSTGNYGYTF. The CDR3 DNA reads as TGCAGTGCTAGCTCAACAGGCAACTATGGCTACACCTTC.

This clonotype is classed as medium-sized (0.01 to 0.1%). The chain is built from TRBV6-1 and TRBJ1-2; possible D gene TRBD1, 6 bases. CDR3 length: 13 residues. Trimming removed 7 bases from V and 3 bases from J, with 12 bases in between. CDR1 and CDR2 from the germline V gene are MNHNS and SASEGT. CDR3 DNA: TGTGCCAGCATACAGGGTACTCACTATGGCTACACCTTC. Translation gives CASIQGTHYGYTF.

The gene calls are TRBV10-1 and TRBJ2-1; tentatively, D is TRBD2 (7 bases). The germline V gene encodes CDR1 WNHNN and CDR2 SYGVQD (reference sequence). Trimming removed 2 bases from V and 8 bases from J, with 16 bases in between. The length of the CDR3 is 15 residues. As DNA, the CDR3 is TGCGCCAGCAGTGAGACATTGGGGGGGGCGGATGAGCAGTTCTTC. This translates into CASSETLGGADEQFF.

This clonotype is labeled as medium-sized. This chain uses TRBV7-6 with TRBJ1-5, with D unclear. V was cut by 3 bases and J by 0 bases, with 9 bases left in between. The CDR3 extends over 15 amino acids. The V gene's germline CDR1 is SGHVS and CDR2 FNYEAQ. CDR3 coding DNA: TGTGCCAGCAGCTTGTACGCCAATAGCAATCAGCCCCAGCATTTT. Translated, it gives CASSLYANSNQPQHF.

This clonotype was counted only a few times. The chain combines TRBV6-4 with TRBJ1-1, with a tentative D call TRBD1 (5 bases). The CDR3 is made up of 13 amino acids. CDR1 is MRHNA, CDR2 SNTAGT, per germline. V lost 9 bases, J lost 1 base, and 12 bases lay in between. CDR3 protein: CARFRGRNTEAFF. The CDR3 nucleotides read TGTGCCAGGTTTCGGGGGAGGAACACTGAAGCTTTCTTT.

This chain links TRBV29-1 with TRBJ1-2; possible D gene TRBD1, 5 bases. The ends were cut back, 6 bases at V and 2 bases at J, with 13 bases in the middle. Germline lookup yields CDR1 SQVTM and CDR2 ANQGSEA. The CDR3 runs 13 residues. Here the CDR3 reads CSVAQQENYGYTF. CDR3 nucleotides: TGCAGCGTCGCACAACAGGAAAACTATGGCTACACCTTC.

The chain joins TRBV5-4 to TRBJ2-5; D unclear. Germline V gene data show CDR1 as SGHNT and CDR2 as YYREEE (reference sequence). The CDR3 length is 13 residues. V was cut by 0 bases and J by 2 bases, with 5 bases left in between. In DNA, the CDR3 is TGTGCCAGCAGCTTGGGCAGTCAAGAGACCCAGTACTTC. Amino acids: CASSLGSQETQYF. The full variable domain, rest sourced from reference TRBV5-4 and TRBJ2-5, is ETGVTQSPTHLIKTRGQQVTLRCSSQSGHNTVSWYQQALGQGPQFIFQYYREEENGRGNFPPRFSGLQFPNYSSELNVNALELDDSALYLCASSLGSQETQYFGPGTRLLVL.

This clonotype was observed a single time. The CDR3, as DNA: TGTGCCAGCTTTCACAGGGGGAACACTGAAGCTTTCTTT. The encoded protein is CASFHRGNTEAFF. The rearrangement uses TRBV6-1 and TRBJ1-1; 7 bases fit TRBD1. V trimming: 8 bases; J trimming: 1 base; junction bases outside the gene matches: 4. Per the germline V gene, CDR1 is MNHNS and CDR2 is SASEGT. The CDR3 has 13 residues.

By proportion, this clonotype is medium-sized. The V gene is TRBV6-2 or TRBV6-3, the J gene TRBJ2-3, with 10 bases that match TRBD2. V lost 2 bases, J lost 4 bases, and 0 bases stayed unmatched. Germline V gene data show CDR1 as MNHEY and CDR2 as SVGEGT. This CDR3 spans 14 amino acids. The CDR3 is CASSYGTSADTQYF. CDR3 DNA: TGTGCCAGCAGTTACGGGACTAGCGCAGATACGCAGTATTTT.

This clonotype showed up just a few times. This sequence joins TRBV6-2 or TRBV6-3 and TRBJ2-7; D call uncertain. V was shortened by 3 bases and J by 3 bases, with 15 bases between the two germline ends. The germline CDR1 and CDR2 sequences are MNHEY and SVGEGT. The CDR3 is 15 residues long. The CDR3 here is CASSYRHLIGYEQYF. CDR3 DNA sequence: TGTGCCAGCAGTTATAGGCATCTTATAGGCTACGAGCAGTACTTC.